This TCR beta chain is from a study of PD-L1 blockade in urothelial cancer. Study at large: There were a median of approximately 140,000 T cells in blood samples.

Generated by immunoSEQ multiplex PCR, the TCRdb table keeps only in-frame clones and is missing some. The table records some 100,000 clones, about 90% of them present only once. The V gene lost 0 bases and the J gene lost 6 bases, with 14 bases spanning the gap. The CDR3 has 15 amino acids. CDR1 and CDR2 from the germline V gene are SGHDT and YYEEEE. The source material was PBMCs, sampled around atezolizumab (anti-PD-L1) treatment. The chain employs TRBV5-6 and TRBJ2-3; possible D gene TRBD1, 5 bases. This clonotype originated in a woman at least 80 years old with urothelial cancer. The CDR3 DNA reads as TGTGCCAGCAGCTTGGTTGGCAGGGTGGCGGATACGCAGTATTTT. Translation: CASSLVGRVADTQYF.